This is a list of T cell receptor beta chains from one sample in a study of blood T cell repertoires in COVID-19. Using immunoSEQ multiplex PCR, the repertoire was profiled, and TCRdb retains in-frame clones only, with some absent. Of 200,000 to 250,000 clones listed, about 90% were seen once; the top ten hold around 1.2%. Material: peripheral blood. These TCRs come from a man aged 25 to 45 with acute or convalescent COVID-19. Both conserved end residues are part of each CDR3. A D gene is named only where the DNA matches it firmly. Clone size is given for some rows only: seen once, a few or many times, or a class if the clone is expanded.

abundance	d_gene	len	v_gene	j_gene	CDR3nt	CDR3aa
NA	TRBD1	16	TRBV6-1	TRBJ2-1	TGTGCCAGCAGTGAAGCGGGACAGGGTCGGTACAATGAGCAGTTCTTC	CASSEAGQGRYNEQFF
NA	TRBD2	16	TRBV5-5	TRBJ2-1	TGTGCCAGCAGCTTGTTGACTAGCGGGGTCAACAATGAGCAGTTCTTC	CASSLLTSGVNNEQFF
few	NA	15	TRBV28	TRBJ2-5	TGTGCCAGCAGTTTTCTAACAGGGAATCAAGAGACCCAGTACTTC	CASSFLTGNQETQYF
NA	NA	12	TRBV9	TRBJ1-1	TGTGCCAGCAGCCAAGACATGTCTGAAGCTTTCTTT	CASSQDMSEAFF
NA	TRBD1	16	TRBV5-1	TRBJ2-3	TGCGCCAGCAGCTTGGGGACAGGGTCGTCCACAGATACGCAGTATTTT	CASSLGTGSSTDTQYF
NA	NA	15	TRBV5-1	TRBJ2-6	TGCGCCAGCAGCTTGGACGGTCCTGGGGCCAACGTCCTGACTTTC	CASSLDGPGANVLTF
NA	TRBD1	14	TRBV2	TRBJ1-1	TGTGCCAGCAGTCTCGGACAGGTTAACACTGAAGCTTTCTTT	CASSLGQVNTEAFF
NA	NA	17	TRBV19	TRBJ1-3	TGTGCCAGTAGTATGGCGGTTGGAGGTTCCTCTGGAAACACCATATATTTT	CASSMAVGGSSGNTIYF
NA	TRBD2	13	TRBV20-1	TRBJ2-5	TGCAGTGCTAGTCTAGCGGGGGGGGAGACCCAGTACTTC	CSASLAGGETQYF
NA	NA	18	TRBV4-1	TRBJ1-6	TGCGCCAGCAGCTATTCCAAACGCGGCGGCTCCTATAATTCACCCCTCCACTTT	CASSYSKRGGSYNSPLHF
few	TRBD1	13	TRBV19	TRBJ1-1	TGTGCCAGTACGGACAGGGCGAACACTGAAGCTTTCTTT	CASTDRANTEAFF
NA	TRBD1	16	TRBV24-1	TRBJ2-1	TGTGCCACCAGTGGTCGAACGACAGGGGGCAAAGGTGAGCAGTTCTTC	CATSGRTTGGKGEQFF
NA	NA	17	TRBV28	TRBJ2-6	TGTGCCAGCATAGGGTATCCGGGGAGCTCTGGGGCCAACGTCCTGACTTTC	CASIGYPGSSGANVLTF
NA	TRBD1	16	TRBV5-1	TRBJ1-4	TGCGCCAGCAGCCTCCCTGCCGGGACAGGTTACGAAAAACTGTTTTTT	CASSLPAGTGYEKLFF